The present T cell receptor (beta chain) was sequenced within a study of graft-versus-host responses after intestinal transplantation. Across the study: Isolated intestinal, liver-intestinal, or multivisceral transplants were what recipients had. Uniformly, recipients were administered anti-thymocyte globulin induction with subsequent tacrolimus and steroids for two to three years. Study conclusions and caveats: Allografts of one patient group, those with graft-donor T cell macrochimerism, had high graft-versus-host to host-versus-graft clonal ratios. Early post-transplant HvG declines tracked with peak circulating GvH clone levels.

Produced via immunoSEQ multiplex PCR; TCRdb's table is partial and in-frame only. Among about 92,000 clones, under 95% were seen once, and the ten largest hold 5.5% to 7%. Points on this clone: The antigen is not known.

Germline CDR1 SGHTA, CDR2 FQGNSA. This CDR3 has 15 residues. V dropped 5 bases and J dropped 3; count of bases not matched to a gene: 5. The TCR originated in a human donor who received an intestinal transplant. Here the sequenced sample was unstimulated CD8+ T cells sorted from spleen or lymph node cells, taken before intestinal transplant. The rearrangement joins TRBV7-2 to TRBJ2-7; 12 nucleotides match TRBD2. CDR3 region: CASSPTSGGLYEQYF. In DNA form, the CDR3 reads TGTGCCAGCAGCCCGACTAGCGGGGGACTCTACGAGCAGTACTTC.